A selection of T cell receptor beta chains follows, all from one sample in a study of memory CD4+ T cells and cytomegalovirus serostatus. Repertoires were generated with immunoSEQ multiplex PCR, while TCRdb's copy carries only in-frame clones and drops some. The data hold about 46,000 clones, with around 77% observed a single time. The specimen was memory CD4+ T cells from blood. These TCRs come from an adult in good health and CMV-seronegative. Both conserved end residues are part of each CDR3. Only part of the rows carry a size: once, few, many, or a class if the clone is expanded.

j_gene: TRBJ1-2
v_gene: TRBV5-1
abundance: NA
CDR3aa: CASSLGQGRYGYTF

j_gene: TRBJ2-7
v_gene: TRBV6-6
abundance: NA
CDR3aa: CASSLGLDSYEQYF

j_gene: TRBJ1-2
v_gene: TRBV7-2
abundance: NA
CDR3aa: CASSLRVSGGYGYTF

j_gene: TRBJ1-4
v_gene: TRBV6-4
abundance: few
CDR3aa: CASRAGTGVGLNEKLFF

j_gene: TRBJ2-3
v_gene: TRBV7-9
abundance: few
CDR3aa: CASSLAGSGTDTQYF

j_gene: TRBJ1-6
v_gene: TRBV7-3
abundance: NA
CDR3aa: CASSSGTANSPLHF

j_gene: TRBJ2-3
v_gene: TRBV30
abundance: NA
CDR3aa: CAWVEGNTDTQYF

j_gene: TRBJ1-2
v_gene: TRBV14
abundance: NA
CDR3aa: CASSKDPGQGYGYTF

j_gene: TRBJ2-7
v_gene: TRBV5-1
abundance: NA
CDR3aa: CASSLEGGSSYEQYF

j_gene: TRBJ1-1
v_gene: TRBV9
abundance: NA
CDR3aa: CASSPRPGVGQTGLWRATEAFF

j_gene: TRBJ1-5
v_gene: TRBV19
abundance: few
CDR3aa: CASSISRTGWEQPQHF

j_gene: TRBJ1-6
v_gene: TRBV14
abundance: NA
CDR3aa: CASSPEGRGYNSPLHF

j_gene: TRBJ2-5
v_gene: TRBV29-1
abundance: NA
CDR3aa: CSVATGGTETQYF

j_gene: TRBJ1-6
v_gene: TRBV11-1
abundance: NA
CDR3aa: CASSLFDRGRSPLHF

j_gene: TRBJ2-7
v_gene: TRBV11-2
abundance: NA
CDR3aa: CASSPLGAGGTDEQYF

j_gene: TRBJ2-5
v_gene: TRBV6-6
abundance: NA
CDR3aa: CASRGSGGTGETQYF

j_gene: TRBJ1-2
v_gene: TRBV7-9
abundance: NA
CDR3aa: CASSPRTVPGYTF

j_gene: TRBJ1-3
v_gene: TRBV6-6
abundance: once
CDR3aa: CASRASGNTIYF

j_gene: TRBJ1-4
v_gene: TRBV2
abundance: NA
CDR3aa: CASRRRFNEKLFF

j_gene: TRBJ1-1
v_gene: TRBV19
abundance: NA
CDR3aa: CASSIKGDTEAFF

j_gene: TRBJ2-6
v_gene: TRBV5-1
abundance: NA
CDR3aa: CASSLTGVTSGANVLTF

j_gene: TRBJ1-2
v_gene: TRBV30
abundance: few
CDR3aa: CAWRRRTELYGYTF

j_gene: TRBJ2-1
v_gene: TRBV1
abundance: NA
CDR3aa: CTSSHCTPVGHIGGDLSYNEQFF

j_gene: TRBJ2-1
v_gene: TRBV27
abundance: NA
CDR3aa: CASSRRGSGDDNEQFF

j_gene: TRBJ1-4
v_gene: TRBV9
abundance: NA
CDR3aa: CASSPRDRGNEKLFF

j_gene: TRBJ2-5
v_gene: TRBV27
abundance: NA
CDR3aa: CASSSQETQYF

j_gene: TRBJ2-2
v_gene: TRBV5-1
abundance: NA
CDR3aa: CASTNDRGDTGELFF

j_gene: TRBJ1-1
v_gene: TRBV14
abundance: NA
CDR3aa: CASSLNMNTEAFF

j_gene: TRBJ2-7
v_gene: TRBV2
abundance: NA
CDR3aa: CASKVEQVFEQYF

j_gene: TRBJ2-6
v_gene: TRBV5-6
abundance: NA
CDR3aa: CASSFRAPNSGANVLTF

j_gene: TRBJ1-1
v_gene: TRBV7-9
abundance: NA
CDR3aa: CASSLGTGDAFF

j_gene: TRBJ2-3
v_gene: TRBV5-1
abundance: NA
CDR3aa: CASSLALRGGADTQYF